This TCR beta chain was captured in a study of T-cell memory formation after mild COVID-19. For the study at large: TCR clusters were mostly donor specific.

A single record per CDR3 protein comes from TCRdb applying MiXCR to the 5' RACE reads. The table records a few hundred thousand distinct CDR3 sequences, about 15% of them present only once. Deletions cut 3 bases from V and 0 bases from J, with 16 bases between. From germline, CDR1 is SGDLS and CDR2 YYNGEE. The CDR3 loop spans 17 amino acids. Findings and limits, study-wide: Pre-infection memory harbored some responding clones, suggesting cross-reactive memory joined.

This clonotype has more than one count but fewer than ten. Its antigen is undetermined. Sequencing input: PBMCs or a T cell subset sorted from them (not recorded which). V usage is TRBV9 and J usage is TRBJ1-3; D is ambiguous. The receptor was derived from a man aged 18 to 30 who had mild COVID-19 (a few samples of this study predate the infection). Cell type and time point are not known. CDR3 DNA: TGTGCCAGCAGCGCCCACGTCGATTCGAGCTCTGGAAACACCATATATTTT. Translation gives CASSAHVDSSSGNTIYF.